This T cell receptor (beta chain) comes out of a study of blood T cell repertoires in COVID-19. Study-wide background: Sites across the United States, Italy and Spain contributed samples from acute and convalescent COVID-19.

Produced via immunoSEQ multiplex PCR; TCRdb's table is partial and in-frame only. The repertoire holds 200,000 to 300,000 clones, with around nine tenths as singletons. The count of this clone is one. Membership in each cohort depended on participant-reported clinical history. Germline V gene data show CDR1 as SGHNT and CDR2 as YENEEA. With V trimmed by 1 base and J by 3 bases, 6 bases remained unmatched. CDR3 length: 16 amino acids. The source material was PBMCs or T cells enriched from blood (not recorded which). The sequence derives from a man in his forties who had recovered from COVID-19. This rearrangement joins TRBV11-3 to TRBJ1-2; 9 bases map to TRBD1. CDR3 nucleotides: TGTGCCAGCAGCTTAGGCCGGACAGGGGATTACTATGGCTACACCTTC. Translated: CASSLGRTGDYYGYTF.